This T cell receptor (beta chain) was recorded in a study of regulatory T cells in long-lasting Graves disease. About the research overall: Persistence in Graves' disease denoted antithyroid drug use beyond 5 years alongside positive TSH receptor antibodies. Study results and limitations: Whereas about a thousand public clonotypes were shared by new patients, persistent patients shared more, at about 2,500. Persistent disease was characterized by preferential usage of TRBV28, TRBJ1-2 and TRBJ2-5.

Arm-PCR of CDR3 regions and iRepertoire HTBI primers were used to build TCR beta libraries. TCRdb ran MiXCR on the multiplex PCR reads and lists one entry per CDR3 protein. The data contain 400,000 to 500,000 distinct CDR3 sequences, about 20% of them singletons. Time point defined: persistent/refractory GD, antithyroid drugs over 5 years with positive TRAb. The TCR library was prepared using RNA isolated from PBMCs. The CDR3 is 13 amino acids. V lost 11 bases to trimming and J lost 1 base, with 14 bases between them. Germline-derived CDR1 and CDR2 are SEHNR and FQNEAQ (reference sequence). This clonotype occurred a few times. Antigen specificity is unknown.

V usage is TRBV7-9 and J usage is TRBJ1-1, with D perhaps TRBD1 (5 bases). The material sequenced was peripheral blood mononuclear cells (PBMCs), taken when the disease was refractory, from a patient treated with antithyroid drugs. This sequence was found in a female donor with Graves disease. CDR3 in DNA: TGTGCCGCCAGGGAGGGTGGGAACACTGAAGCTTTCTTT. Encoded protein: CAAREGGNTEAFF.